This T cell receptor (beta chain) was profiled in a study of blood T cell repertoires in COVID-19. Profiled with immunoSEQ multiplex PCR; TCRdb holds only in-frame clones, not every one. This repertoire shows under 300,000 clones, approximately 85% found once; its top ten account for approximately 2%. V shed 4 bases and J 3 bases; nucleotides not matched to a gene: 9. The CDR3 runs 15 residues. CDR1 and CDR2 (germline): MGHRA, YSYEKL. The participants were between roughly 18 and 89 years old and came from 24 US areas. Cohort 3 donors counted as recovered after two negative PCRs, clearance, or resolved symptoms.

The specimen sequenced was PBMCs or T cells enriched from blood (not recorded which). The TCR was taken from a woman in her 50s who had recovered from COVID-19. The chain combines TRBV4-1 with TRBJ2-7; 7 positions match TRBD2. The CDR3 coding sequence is TGCGCCAGCAGCCTGGAGCGGGATACACTCTACGAGCAGTACTTC. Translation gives CASSLERDTLYEQYF.